This TCR beta chain emerged from a study of naive and memory T cell subsets. Two oligonucleotides, mixed equimolar, formed the beta constant-region primer covering TRBC1 and TRBC2. Nested alpha and beta constant-region primers with the SP2 primer drove four PCR rounds on ligated cDNA. TCRdb re-analysed the UMI-ligation and nested PCR reads in MiXCR, keeping a single row per CDR3 protein. In the table there are 150,000 or so distinct CDR3 sequences, approximately 22% of which are singletons. Separate alpha and beta amplification began at the second PCR step. Overall study findings and caveats: In naive cells, over 95% of TCR sequences were seen only once. A few larger clonotypes appeared in naive repertoires, especially CD8, possibly memory cells re-expressing CD45RA. Diversity fell and Gini index rose from naive through CM, EM, EMRA.

About this clonotype: The target antigen is unknown.

What was sequenced was naive CD4+ T cells from blood. The receptor's source is a human donor in good health.

CDR3 bases: TGTGCCAGCAGCCTACAGGGGATCGGTGAAAAACTGTTTTTT. The encoded protein is CASSLQGIGEKLFF. The chain employs TRBV3-1 and TRBJ1-4, with 7 bases matching TRBD1. The ends lost 4 bases at V and 7 bases at J; junction bases unmatched: 6. There are 14 residues in the CDR3. Germline lookup yields CDR1 LGHDT and CDR2 YNNKEL (reference sequence).